Shown below are 18 T cell receptor beta chains from a single sample sequenced in a study of cytomegalovirus exposure and HLA in healthy donors. 13 Jbeta primers and 60 Vbeta primers were used for the PCR. Sequencing was performed with immunoSEQ multiplex PCR; in TCRdb, only in-frame clones are kept and a portion is missing. This sample yields about 200,000 clones, of which approximately 80% are seen a single time; roughly 0.75% belongs to the top ten. The sequenced material came from PBMCs. These receptors originate from a boy aged 2-9 years in good health and CMV-seronegative.

This sequence joins TRBV11-2 and TRBJ2-1; TRBD2 matches 10 bases. Germline values: CDR1 SGHAT, CDR2 FQNNGV. This CDR3 has 15 amino acids. After removal of 4 bases from V and 1 base from J, the junction contained 1 base not matched to a gene. CDR3 region: CASSWGLASYNEQFF. The CDR3 nucleotides are TGTGCCAGCAGCTGGGGACTAGCGTCCTACAATGAGCAGTTCTTC.

The chain recombines TRBV27 with TRBJ2-1; the D gene is possibly TRBD2 (6 bases). The V end was cut by 2 bases, the J end by 3 bases, with 8 bases between. The germline V gene encodes CDR1 MNHEY and CDR2 SMNVEV (reference sequence). This CDR3 is built from 14 residues. The CDR3, as DNA: TGTGCCAGCAGTTTAACGGGAGTCTACAATGAGCAGTTCTTC. Translation gives CASSLTGVYNEQFF.

In this sample, this clone turned up a few times. The gene calls are TRBV6-6 and TRBJ1-2; D unresolved. V was cut by 0 bases and J by 5 bases, with 7 bases left in between. The CDR3 extends over 13 amino acids. Germline V CDR1 and CDR2: MNHNY, SVGAGI (reference sequence). CDR3 sequence: CASSYSTGYGYTF. For the CDR3, the DNA is TGTGCCAGCAGTTACTCGACCGGGTATGGCTACACCTTC.

The gene calls are TRBV4-1 and TRBJ2-7; 7 nucleotides line up with TRBD2. CDR3 size: 17 residues. V was clipped by 0 bases and J by 0 bases; unmatched bases: 8. In germline, CDR1 is MGHRA, CDR2 YSYEKL. CDR3 bases: TGCGCCAGCAGCCAAGAAGTTCCAGCGGGGACCTCCTACGAGCAGTACTTC. It yields the protein CASSQEVPAGTSYEQYF.

This clone was detected only a few times. The chain employs TRBV5-4 and TRBJ1-4; 9 bases line up with TRBD1. Unmatched junction bases numbered 5, after V lost 0 bases and J lost 8 bases. The germline V gene has CDR1 SGHNT and CDR2 YYREEE (reference sequence). This CDR3 is 15 amino acids long. The chain's CDR3 is CASSLGGQGGEKLFF. CDR3 nucleotides: TGTGCCAGCAGCTTGGGGGGACAGGGAGGGGAAAAACTGTTTTTT.

The rearrangement joins TRBV5-1 to TRBJ2-1, with 12 bases lining up with TRBD2. Looked up from germline, CDR1 is SGHRS and CDR2 is YFSETQ. V was pared by 0 bases and J by 7 bases, with 5 bases of the junction left unmatched. The CDR3 covers 16 residues. CDR3 in DNA: TGCGCCAGCAGCTTGGAGCTAGCGGGAGGGGGGAATGAGCAGTTCTTC. Encoded protein: CASSLELAGGGNEQFF.

The chain recombines TRBV19 with TRBJ1-2, with unresolved D. The V and J ends lost 5 bases and 3 bases respectively, with 16 bases between them. The CDR3 has 15 amino acids. Per the germline V gene, CDR1 is LNHDA and CDR2 is SQIVND (reference sequence). The CDR3 DNA reads as TGTGCCAGTAGTCCATCGTGGGCAGACGACTATGGCTACACCTTC. The encoded protein is CASSPSWADDYGYTF.

This clone has only a few counts. The chain joins TRBV5-1 to TRBJ1-1, with 8 bases that match TRBD1. CDR1 and CDR2 (germline): SGHRS, YFSETQ. With 2 bases clipped from V and 3 bases from J, the junction kept 6 bases outside the gene matches. CDR3 length: 15 amino acids. CDR3: CASSLDPQGDTEAFF. In DNA, the CDR3 is TGCGCCAGCAGCTTAGATCCACAGGGGGACACTGAAGCTTTCTTT.

This clone was seen a single time. This chain links TRBV7-9 with TRBJ1-1; TRBD1 aligns across 7 bases. CDR3 size: 13 residues. Germline assignment: CDR1 SEHNR and CDR2 FQNEAQ (reference sequence). V shed 5 bases, J shed 4 bases, and the junction held 4 bases outside the gene matches. The DNA for the CDR3 is TGTGCCAGCAGCCTTGGGACAGTCACTGAAGCTTTCTTT. Translating gives CASSLGTVTEAFF.

The rearrangement joins TRBV15 to TRBJ1-2; no definite D call. Germline CDR1 is LNHNV and CDR2 is YYDKDF (reference sequence). The CDR3 extends over 14 amino acids. V was pared by 1 base and J by 7 bases, with 13 bases between. CDR3 sequence reads: CATSRGSGRGGYTF. As DNA, the CDR3 is TGTGCCACCAGCAGAGGGTCTGGGCGGGGTGGCTACACCTTC.

This rearrangement joins TRBV9 to TRBJ2-7; D is perhaps TRBD2 (6 bases). Germline V CDR1 and CDR2: SGDLS, YYNGEE. V was clipped by 4 bases and J by 6 bases, with 17 bases between them. The CDR3 length is 14 residues. The CDR3 DNA reads TGTGCCAGCAGCCCCCAAGGGCTAGCGTTCGAGCAGTACTTC. Protein sequence: CASSPQGLAFEQYF. Combining the CDR3 with reference TRBV9 and TRBJ2-7 gives the whole variable domain DSGVTQTPKHLITATGQRVTLRCSPRSGDLSVYWYQQSLDQGLQFLIQYYNGEERAKGNILERFSAQQFPDLHSELNLSSLELGDSALYFCASSPQGLAFEQYFGPGTRLTVT.

The chain is built from TRBV9 and TRBJ1-1; 10 positions match TRBD1. Germline loops: CDR1 SGDLS, CDR2 YYNGEE. V lost 4 bases to trimming and J lost 0 bases; unmatched junction nucleotides: 6. CDR3 length: 16 residues. The chain's CDR3 is CASSRDRGLMNTEAFF. The CDR3 nucleotides are TGTGCCAGCAGCCGGGACAGGGGCCTTATGAACACTGAAGCTTTCTTT. Full variable domain (rest looked up from reference TRBV9 and TRBJ1-1): DSGVTQTPKHLITATGQRVTLRCSPRSGDLSVYWYQQSLDQGLQFLIQYYNGEERAKGNILERFSAQQFPDLHSELNLSSLELGDSALYFCASSRDRGLMNTEAFFGQGTRLTVV.

Comment on this clone: The CDR3 does not end in the conserved phenylalanine or tryptophan, so this is likely a read error. The chain has TRBV6-5 and TRBJ1-2; D unresolved. The V and J ends lost 6 bases and 6 bases respectively, with 14 bases between them. This CDR3 is built from 13 residues. Germline V CDR1 and CDR2: MNHEY, SVGAGI. The CDR3 DNA sequence: TGTGCCAGCAGCGCCGAGGGAAGGAATGGCTACACCCTC. This codes for CASSAEGRNGYTL.

This chain links TRBV5-1 with TRBJ2-5; a possible D gene is TRBD2 (6 bases). The CDR3 extends over 14 amino acids. The germline V gene encodes CDR1 SGHRS and CDR2 YFSETQ. The V and J ends lost 0 bases and 3 bases respectively, with 9 bases between them. The CDR3 loop is CASSLEGLKETQYF. The CDR3 DNA reads as TGCGCCAGCAGCTTGGAGGGACTGAAAGAGACCCAGTACTTC. The variable domain in full, completed from reference TRBV5-1 and TRBJ2-5, reads KAGVTQTPRYLIKTRGQQVTLSCSPISGHRSVSWYQQTPGQGLQFLFEYFSETQRNKGNFPGRFSGRQFSNSRSEMNVSTLELGDSALYLCASSLEGLKETQYFGPGTRLLVL.

The chain carries TRBV29-1 and TRBJ2-1; 10 bases fit TRBD2. The CDR3 totals 16 residues. V trimming: 3 bases; J trimming: 0 bases; junction bases outside the gene matches: 5. Germline V gives CDR1 SQVTM, CDR2 ANQGSEA. The CDR3 nucleotides are TGCAGCGTTGAGCAGGGACTAGCGAGCTCCTACAATGAGCAGTTCTTC. Protein: CSVEQGLASSYNEQFF.

This clone was detected only once. The chain recombines TRBV2 with TRBJ1-1, with D possibly being TRBD1 (5 bases). V was shortened by 6 bases and J by 7 bases, with 15 bases between the two germline ends. Looked up from germline, CDR1 is SNHLY and CDR2 is FYNNEI. The CDR3 has 13 residues. The CDR3: CASRGREISEAFF. CDR3 nucleotide sequence: TGTGCCAGCAGGGGCAGGGAAATTAGTGAAGCTTTCTTT.

This chain uses TRBV13 with TRBJ2-7; 8 bases are a match to TRBD1. The junction had 9 bases not matched to a gene; V was cut back by 5 bases and J by 3 bases. The CDR3 loop spans 15 amino acids. CDR1 and CDR2 from the germline V gene are PRHDT and FYEKMQ (reference sequence). CDR3 in DNA: TGTGCCAGCAGCCCCCCCCCGGGACAGGACTACGAGCAGTACTTC. Translation gives CASSPPPGQDYEQYF.

This clone has only a few counts. The rearrangement links TRBV5-1 to TRBJ2-2, with D perhaps matching TRBD2 (6 bases). Germline V gene data show CDR1 as SGHRS and CDR2 as YFSETQ. CDR3 length equals 16 residues. V was pared by 2 bases and J by 5 bases, with 16 bases between. CDR3 in amino acids: CASSFGARRETGELFF. CDR3 bases: TGCGCCAGCAGCTTCGGTGCGAGGAGGGAAACCGGGGAGCTGTTTTTT.